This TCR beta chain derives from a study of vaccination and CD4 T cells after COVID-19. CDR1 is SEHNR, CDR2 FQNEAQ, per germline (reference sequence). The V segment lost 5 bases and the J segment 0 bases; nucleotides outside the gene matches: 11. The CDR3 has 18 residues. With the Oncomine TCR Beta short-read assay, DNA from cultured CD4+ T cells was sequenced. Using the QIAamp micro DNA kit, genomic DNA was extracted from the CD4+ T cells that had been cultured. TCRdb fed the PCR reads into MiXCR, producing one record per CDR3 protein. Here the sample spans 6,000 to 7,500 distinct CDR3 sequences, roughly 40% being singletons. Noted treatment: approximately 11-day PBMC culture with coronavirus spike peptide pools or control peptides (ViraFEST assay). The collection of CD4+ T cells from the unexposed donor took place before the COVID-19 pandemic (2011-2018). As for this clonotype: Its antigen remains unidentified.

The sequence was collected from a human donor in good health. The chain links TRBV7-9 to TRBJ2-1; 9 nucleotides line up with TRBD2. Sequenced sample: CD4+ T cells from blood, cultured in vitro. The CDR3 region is CASSPRASGESSYNEQFF. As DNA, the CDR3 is TGTGCCAGCAGCCCTAGGGCTAGCGGGGAGAGCTCCTACAATGAGCAGTTCTTC.